The rows below give T cell receptor beta chains drawn from one sample of a study of T cell clusters in autoimmune cytopenias. TCRdb processed the multiplex PCR reads again and assigns one entry to each CDR3 protein, with no DNA. The specimen's table records over 5,500 distinct CDR3 sequences. The sample also formed part of further work on T cell repertoires in aging, cancer and after chemotherapy.

Sequences were obtained from peripheral blood. The origin of the receptors is a human donor in good health. Both conserved end residues are part of each CDR3. The listing skips clone size in some rows; elsewhere it reads once, few, many or a size class.

CDR3 length	V gene	clone size	J gene	CDR3 protein
15	TRBV11-1	NA	TRBJ2-1	CASSFGGIRYNEQFF
17	TRBV4-2	NA	TRBJ2-1	CASSQGLAGGPYNEQFF
17	TRBV15	medium-sized	TRBJ1-2	CATSRGSTEGQNYGYTF
15	TRBV4-3	NA	TRBJ2-3	CASSQDGEFTDTQYF
14	TRBV19	NA	TRBJ2-7	CASSITELTYEQYF
16	TRBV5-4	NA	TRBJ1-2	CASSLADRGLLYGYTF
14	TRBV5-8	NA	TRBJ2-5	CASSLTLFQETQYF
14	TRBV12-3/TRBV12-4	NA	TRBJ2-4	CASNSPIAKNIQYF
14	TRBV20-1	NA	TRBJ1-5	CSASKDRVVQPQHF
11	TRBV5-5	medium-sized	TRBJ1-2	CASSSPPGYTF
16	TRBV18	NA	TRBJ1-5	CASSPTGPGGVQPQHF
15	TRBV12-3/TRBV12-4	large	TRBJ2-1	CASRLAESSYNEQFF
14	TRBV18	NA	TRBJ2-7	CASSPPGLINEQYF